This is a list of T cell receptor beta chains from one sample in a study of OX40 agonist ivuxolimab in advanced cancers. Produced via immunoSEQ multiplex PCR; TCRdb's table is partial and in-frame only. The table has approximately 47,000 clones, nearly 95% seen once. The specimen comprised CD4+ or CD8+ T cells sorted from blood, sampled in a trial of the OX40 agonist ivuxolimab. These receptors all come from an adult with an advanced solid tumor such as melanoma, head and neck, liver or kidney cancer. The conserved cysteine and the conserved F or W are not part of the CDR3 here. Fields, in order: CDR3 protein, J gene, V gene.

ASSDGDNEQY | TRBJ2-7 | TRBV6-1
ASSDGTGGSGNTEAF | TRBJ1-1 | TRBV6-1
ASSLSTSALTDTQY | TRBJ2-3 | TRBV11-2
ASSLVQSSTEAF | TRBJ1-1 | TRBV27
ASRGGLNTEAF | TRBJ1-1 | TRBV19
ASSDLPGVLKRGELF | TRBJ2-2 | TRBV10-1
ASSKLYRGDTEAF | TRBJ1-1 | TRBV6-1
ASSPLAGARDEQF | TRBJ2-1 | TRBV6-4
ASSSTGGGTEAF | TRBJ1-1 | TRBV7-8
ASSVDPGQGGLGQY | TRBJ2-7 | TRBV9
ASSGTSGEQY | TRBJ2-7 | TRBV2
ATSRDATGLRSTDTQY | TRBJ2-3 | TRBV15
ASSFSMRGQF | TRBJ2-1 | TRBV27
ASSPYNSPLH | TRBJ1-6 | TRBV18
ASGTGLLGGETQY | TRBJ2-5 | TRBV2
ASSLGQANYGYT | TRBJ1-2 | TRBV7-9
ASSPMSALAGGKDTQY | TRBJ2-3 | TRBV9
ASSFSVWLSGSGANVLT | TRBJ2-6 | TRBV28
ASSQSMDRVNEKLF | TRBJ1-4 | TRBV4-1
ASSHSGVVTDTQY | TRBJ2-3 | TRBV6-5
ASSHGTGGADGYT | TRBJ1-2 | TRBV4-1
ASSAYHRDEETQY | TRBJ2-5 | TRBV2
ATRSGTPSYNEQF | TRBJ2-1 | TRBV15
ASSMGGGGTEAF | TRBJ1-1 | TRBV19
ASSPWGRRTDTQY | TRBJ2-3 | TRBV11-2
ASSSWTGGLNTEAF | TRBJ1-1 | TRBV27
ASSSLAGLNNEQF | TRBJ2-1 | TRBV27
ASSPDGQGLNQPQH | TRBJ1-5 | TRBV7-8
ASSVDEGSPFSPLH | TRBJ1-6 | TRBV9
ASTDDRVGTGELF | TRBJ2-2 | TRBV19
ASRIQEEAF | TRBJ1-1 | TRBV28
AISPDIGETQY | TRBJ2-5 | TRBV10-3
ASSLAYRTTYNEQF | TRBJ2-1 | TRBV27
ASSIDNLPRDQPQH | TRBJ1-5 | TRBV19
ASSYPTGGYT | TRBJ1-2 | TRBV5-8
ASSFLTSGDYNEQF | TRBJ2-1 | TRBV5-6
ASSPPGSLNTDTQY | TRBJ2-3 | TRBV10-1
ASSETSGGAETQY | TRBJ2-5 | TRBV6-1
ASSSLGSYNEQF | TRBJ2-1 | TRBV19
ASSETPGSAYEQY | TRBJ2-7 | TRBV2
ASSTTVNGELF | TRBJ2-2 | TRBV25-1
ASSIDLAGAGELF | TRBJ2-2 | TRBV19
ASSFGTPNSPLH | TRBJ1-6 | TRBV27
ASSPGQGLAGELF | TRBJ2-2 | TRBV7-7
ASVKTVDRLYNEQF | TRBJ2-1 | TRBV7-9
ASSKDREPEAF | TRBJ1-1 | TRBV9
ASTRPQGGGFYGYT | TRBJ1-2 | TRBV6-7
ASSSGTGVYYGYT | TRBJ1-2 | TRBV18
ASSLRDSLNSPLH | TRBJ1-6 | TRBV6-1